A single sample is the source of the 7 T cell receptor beta chains below, sequenced in a study of blood T cells in healthy people across ages. Through a sample-barcoded 5' primer and a J-beta primer mix, a second PCR was run for about 6 to 11 cycles. TCRdb re-derived calls from the 5' RACE reads in MiXCR, one entry per CDR3 protein. This table holds approximately 800,000 distinct CDR3 sequences, 20% to 30% found once. Separately, the same data were catalogued under a study of T cells of mothers and their children.

Sequenced material: blood. These receptors were collected from a boy between 10 and 17 years old in good health.

This clonotype was observed a handful of times. V is TRBV20-1 and J is TRBJ2-5, with 11 bases that match TRBD2. Germline trimming cut 6 bases from V and 0 bases from J; bases unmatched to any gene: 6. Germline CDR1 and CDR2: DFQATT and SNEGSKA (reference sequence). This CDR3 is built from 15 residues. For the CDR3, the DNA is TGCAGTGCCCCCGGACTAGCGGGCCACCAAGAGACCCAGTACTTC. Translating it yields CSAPGLAGHQETQYF.

In this sample, this clonotype turned up many times. The chain recombines TRBV24-1 with TRBJ2-3; the D gene is possibly TRBD2 (6 bases). V lost 4 bases and J 3 bases, leaving 19 bases between the germline ends. The germline gives CDR1 KGHDR, CDR2 SFDVKD. This CDR3 is built from 17 residues. This CDR3 reads CATSDPGLQRNTDTQYF. The CDR3 DNA is TGTGCCACCAGTGACCCGGGACTGCAAAGAAATACAGATACGCAGTATTTT.

Concerning this clonotype: An end of the junction differs from the germline gene, which may be a read error. DNA for the CDR3: TGCGCCAGCAGCTTGAGGGAGGGCGATAACTCACCCCTCCACTTT. Translating it yields CASSLREGDNSPLHF. The chain has TRBV5-1 and TRBJ1-6; no clear D. This CDR3 is 15 amino acids long. Germline assignment: CDR1 SGHRS and CDR2 YFSETQ.

V gene TRBV28 combines with J gene TRBJ2-1; 12 bases align to TRBD2. Per the germline V gene, CDR1 is MDHEN and CDR2 is SYDVKM. This CDR3 spans 16 amino acids. Germline trimming cut 7 bases from V and 3 bases from J; bases unmatched to any gene: 7. The CDR3 is CASTRTSGNFYNEQFF. Written as DNA, the CDR3 is TGTGCCAGCACCCGGACTAGCGGGAATTTCTACAATGAGCAGTTCTTC.

The V gene is TRBV29-1, the J gene TRBJ2-5; the D is unclear. The V gene lost 7 bases and the J gene lost 1 base, with 13 bases spanning the gap. In germline, CDR1 is SQVTM, CDR2 ANQGSEA. The CDR3 contains 13 residues. CDR3 sequence reads: CSAAVAPQETQYF. The CDR3 coding sequence is TGCAGCGCTGCGGTGGCGCCCCAAGAGACCCAGTACTTC.

The V and J genes are TRBV4-3 and TRBJ2-7; the D call may be TRBD1 or TRBD2 (5 bases each). The CDR3 loop spans 15 amino acids. Trimming removed 0 bases from V and 6 bases from J, with 15 bases in between. The germline gives CDR1 LGHNA, CDR2 YSLEER. The CDR3 sequence is CASSQDWAGSSEQYF. The CDR3, as DNA: TGCGCCAGCAGCCAAGATTGGGCAGGGAGTTCCGAGCAGTACTTC.

In DNA, the CDR3 is TGTGCCAGCAGTCCCGGGACAGGGGGTTCGAGTGAAAAACTGTTTTTT. This sequence encodes CASSPGTGGSSEKLFF. The chain couples TRBV12-3 or TRBV12-4 to TRBJ1-4; 11 bases map to TRBD1. The CDR3 sequence is 16 residues long. V lost 5 bases to trimming and J lost 7 bases; unmatched junction nucleotides: 9.